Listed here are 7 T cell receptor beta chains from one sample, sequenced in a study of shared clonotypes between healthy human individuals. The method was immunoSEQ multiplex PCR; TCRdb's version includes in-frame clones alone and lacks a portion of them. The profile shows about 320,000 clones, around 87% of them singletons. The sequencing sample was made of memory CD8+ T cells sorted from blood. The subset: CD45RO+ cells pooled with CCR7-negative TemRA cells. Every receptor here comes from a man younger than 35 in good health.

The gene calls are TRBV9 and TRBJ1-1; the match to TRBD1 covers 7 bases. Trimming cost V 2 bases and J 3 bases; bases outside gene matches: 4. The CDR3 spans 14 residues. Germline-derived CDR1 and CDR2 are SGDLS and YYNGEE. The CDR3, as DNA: TGTGCCAGCAGCGTCACAGGGGAGGACACTGAAGCTTTCTTT. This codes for CASSVTGEDTEAFF.

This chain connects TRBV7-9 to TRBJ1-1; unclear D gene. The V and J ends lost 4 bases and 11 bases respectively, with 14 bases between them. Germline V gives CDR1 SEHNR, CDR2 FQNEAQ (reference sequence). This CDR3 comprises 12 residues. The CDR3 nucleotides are TGTGCCAGCAGCTCAGTCCACGTGGAGGCTTTCTTT. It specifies CASSSVHVEAFF.

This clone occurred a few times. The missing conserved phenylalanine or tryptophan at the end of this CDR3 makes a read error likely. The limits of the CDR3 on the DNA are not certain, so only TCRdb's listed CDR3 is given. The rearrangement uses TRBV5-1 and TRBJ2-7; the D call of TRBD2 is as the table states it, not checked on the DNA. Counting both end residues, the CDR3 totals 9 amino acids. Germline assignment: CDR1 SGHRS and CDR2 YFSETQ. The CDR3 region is CASSLNRVC.

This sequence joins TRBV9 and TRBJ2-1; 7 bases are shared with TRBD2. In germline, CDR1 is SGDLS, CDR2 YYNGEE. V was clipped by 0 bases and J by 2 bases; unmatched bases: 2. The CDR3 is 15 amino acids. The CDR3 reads CASSVDGGTYNEQFF. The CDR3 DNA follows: TGTGCCAGCAGCGTAGACGGGGGGACCTACAATGAGCAGTTCTTC.

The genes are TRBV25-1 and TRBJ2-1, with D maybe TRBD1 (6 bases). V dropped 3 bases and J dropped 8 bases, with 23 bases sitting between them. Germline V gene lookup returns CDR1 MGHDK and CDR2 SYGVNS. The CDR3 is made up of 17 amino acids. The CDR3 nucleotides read TGTGCCAGCAGTGAGGGGGCAGGGAACCCCTTCGGCTATGAGCAGTTCTTC. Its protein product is CASSEGAGNPFGYEQFF.

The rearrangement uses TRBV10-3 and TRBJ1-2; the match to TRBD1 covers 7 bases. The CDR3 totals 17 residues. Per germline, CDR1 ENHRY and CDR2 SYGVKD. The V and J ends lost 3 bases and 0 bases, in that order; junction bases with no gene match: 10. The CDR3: CAISDSFTGQTNYGYTF. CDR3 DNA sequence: TGTGCCATCAGTGACAGCTTTACGGGACAGACTAACTATGGCTACACCTTC.

CDR3 amino acids: CASSRAGRLHEQYF. The CDR3 DNA reads as TGTGCCAGCAGCCGAGCGGGGAGGTTGCACGAGCAGTACTTC. The chain is built from TRBV21-1 and TRBJ2-7; the table calls TRBD2, which could not be checked here. TRBV21-1 is annotated as a pseudogene. The length of the CDR3 is 14 residues.